This TCR beta chain was sequenced for a study of blood T cell repertoires in COVID-19. Study background: Samples taken during acute and convalescent COVID-19 were collected in the United States, Italy and Spain. PBMCs, B-cell-depleted T cells, or T cells were the source of the cDNA or gDNA that made up the material.

The CDR3 totals 14 residues. Germline CDR1 and CDR2: SGHAT and FQNNGV. With 4 bases clipped from V and 2 bases from J, the junction kept 5 bases outside the gene matches. How the authors handled the data: Nucleated cell counts were estimated from reference gene primer amplification. The method was immunoSEQ multiplex PCR; TCRdb's version includes in-frame clones alone and lacks a portion of them. Clone size and V and J calls were adopted from that table, with D and trimming inferred from the DNA. The table has around 230,000 clones, 83% seen once; the top ten hold about 2.5%. This chain connects TRBV11-2 to TRBJ2-7; 7 nucleotides agree with TRBD1. The sample consisted of peripheral blood. The clonotype originates from a woman aged 40 to 50 with active or convalescent COVID-19. This CDR3 is CASSSRQGPYEQYF. In DNA, the CDR3 is TGTGCCAGCAGCTCTCGACAGGGTCCCTACGAGCAGTACTTC.